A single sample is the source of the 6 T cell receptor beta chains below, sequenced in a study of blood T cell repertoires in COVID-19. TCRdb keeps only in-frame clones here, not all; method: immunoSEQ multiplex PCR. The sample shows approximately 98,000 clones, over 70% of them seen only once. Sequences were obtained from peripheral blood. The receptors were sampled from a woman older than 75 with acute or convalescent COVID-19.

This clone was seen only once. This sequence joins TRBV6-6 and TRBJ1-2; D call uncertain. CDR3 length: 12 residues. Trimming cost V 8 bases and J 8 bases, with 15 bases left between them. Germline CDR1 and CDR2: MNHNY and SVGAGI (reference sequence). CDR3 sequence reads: CASARRIEGYTF. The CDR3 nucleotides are TGTGCCAGCGCCAGGAGGATCGAAGGCTACACCTTC.

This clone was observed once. The DNA of the CDR3 is TGTGCCAGCATTCTGAACACCGGGGAGCTGTTTTTT. Amino acids: CASILNTGELFF. The chain links TRBV7-9 to TRBJ2-2; D not certain. V was trimmed by 7 bases and J by 1 base, leaving 4 bases between them. In germline, CDR1 is SEHNR, CDR2 FQNEAQ (reference sequence). CDR3 length: 12 residues.

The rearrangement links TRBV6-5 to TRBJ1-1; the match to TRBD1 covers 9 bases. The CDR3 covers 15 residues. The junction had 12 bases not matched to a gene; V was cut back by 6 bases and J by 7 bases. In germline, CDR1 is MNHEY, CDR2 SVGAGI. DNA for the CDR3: TGTGCCAGCAGCACGAACAGGGGGCTCAACCTTGAAGCTTTCTTT. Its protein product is CASSTNRGLNLEAFF.

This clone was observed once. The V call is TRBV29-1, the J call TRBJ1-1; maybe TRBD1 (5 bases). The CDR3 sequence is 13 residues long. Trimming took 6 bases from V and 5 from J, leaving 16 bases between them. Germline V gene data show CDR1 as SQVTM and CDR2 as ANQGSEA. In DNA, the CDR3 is TGCAGCGTCCGCGCGGGGGTGCGAACTGAAGCTTTCTTT. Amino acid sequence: CSVRAGVRTEAFF.

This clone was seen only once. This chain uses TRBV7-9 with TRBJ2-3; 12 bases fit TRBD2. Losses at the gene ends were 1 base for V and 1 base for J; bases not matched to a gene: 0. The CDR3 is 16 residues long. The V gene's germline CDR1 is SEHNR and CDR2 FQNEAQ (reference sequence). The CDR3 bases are TGTGCCAGCAGCTTAGGACTAGCGGGGGGCACAGATACGCAGTATTTT. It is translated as CASSLGLAGGTDTQYF.

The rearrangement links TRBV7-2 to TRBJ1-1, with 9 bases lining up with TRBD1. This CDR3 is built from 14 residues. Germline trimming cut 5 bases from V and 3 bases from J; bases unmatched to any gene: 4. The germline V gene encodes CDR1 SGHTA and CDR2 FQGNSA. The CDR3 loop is CASSIRTGDTEAFF. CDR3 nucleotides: TGTGCCAGCAGCATCCGGACAGGGGACACTGAAGCTTTCTTT. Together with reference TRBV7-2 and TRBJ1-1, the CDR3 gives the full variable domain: GAGVSQSPSNKVTEKGKDVELRCDPISGHTALYWYRQSLGQGLEFLIYFQGNSAPDKSGLPSDRFSAERTGGSVSTLTIQRTQQEDSAVYLCASSIRTGDTEAFFGQGTRLTVV.